This entry lists 22 T cell receptor beta chains sequenced from one sample in a study of identical twins. TCRdb re-derived calls from the 5' RACE reads in MiXCR, one entry per CDR3 protein. The sample lists approximately 220,000 distinct CDR3 sequences, under 10% occurring once. These same records also appear under a second study, on yellow fever vaccine responses in identical twins.

The sample taken for sequencing was memory (CD45RO+) T cells sorted from blood. Receptor source: a woman younger than 35 in good health.

This clonotype came up many times. CDR3 in amino acids: CSATGASGRREQYF. CDR3 nucleotides: TGCAGTGCTACGGGGGCTAGCGGGAGGAGGGAGCAGTACTTC. V gene TRBV20-1 combines with J gene TRBJ2-7, with 11 bases lining up with TRBD2. The V gene end was trimmed by 4 bases and the J gene end by 7 bases; junction bases not matched to a gene: 9. The CDR3 is made up of 14 amino acids. The V gene's germline CDR1 is DFQATT and CDR2 SNEGSKA (reference sequence).

This clonotype was seen repeatedly, ten times or more. V usage is TRBV12-3 or TRBV12-4 and J usage is TRBJ2-3; 7 bases are a match to TRBD2. J lost 1 base, V lost 4 bases, and 20 bases had no gene match. There are 20 residues in the CDR3. The CDR3 bases are TGTGCCAGCAGTTCCAGTCCGTGGACTAGGCCCTCTTTGGGCACAGATACGCAGTATTTT. It is translated as CASSSSPWTRPSLGTDTQYF.

This clonotype was detected many times. The CDR3 region has the DNA TGCAGTGCTAGCCTGGCCGGGAACACCGGGGAGCTGTTTTTT. Encoded protein: CSASLAGNTGELFF. V gene TRBV20-1 combines with J gene TRBJ2-2; D is undetermined. Germline CDR1 and CDR2: DFQATT and SNEGSKA (reference sequence). Trimming pared 3 bases from V and 1 base from J, leaving 9 bases between. The CDR3 spans 14 residues.

CDR3 in amino acids: CASSTRTGGGNEQFF. The CDR3 DNA reads TGTGCCAGCAGCACGCGGACAGGTGGTGGCAATGAGCAGTTCTTC. V usage is TRBV11-3 and J usage is TRBJ2-1, with 7 bases that match TRBD1. Trimming removed 5 bases from V and 6 bases from J; junction bases left unmatched: 10. There are 15 residues in the CDR3. Germline CDR1 and CDR2: SGHNT and YENEEA.

This clonotype has at least ten counts. This chain connects TRBV10-2 to TRBJ2-7; D ambiguous. The CDR3 length is 15 residues. Germline V gene sequence: CDR1 WSHSY, CDR2 SAAADI. Trimming left V 2 bases short and J 2 bases short, with 13 bases between. The CDR3 coding sequence is TGCGCCAGCAGTGAGAGAGGCGGCTGGACCTACGAGCAGTACTTC. It yields the protein CASSERGGWTYEQYF.

In its sample, this clonotype was seen a few times. This sequence joins TRBV6-2 or TRBV6-3 and TRBJ2-2; D is uncertain. This CDR3 spans 13 amino acids. Germline V gives CDR1 MNHEY, CDR2 SVGEGT. V was pared by 2 bases and J by 5 bases, with 6 bases between. CDR3 region: CASSYGSTGELFF. DNA for the CDR3: TGTGCCAGCAGTTACGGGTCTACCGGGGAGCTGTTTTTT.

This clonotype was detected many times. The chain links TRBV6-4 to TRBJ2-3; 14 bases map to TRBD2. The trim removed 6 bases at V and 4 bases at J, leaving 6 bases unmatched. From germline, CDR1 is MRHNA and CDR2 SNTAGT. The CDR3 consists of 16 residues. CDR3 in amino acids: CASSPRGLAGADTQYF. CDR3 coding DNA: TGTGCCAGCAGCCCAAGGGGACTAGCGGGAGCAGATACGCAGTATTTT.

The count of this clonotype is one. The V call is TRBV11-3, the J call TRBJ2-1, with no clear D. The CDR3 loop spans 14 amino acids. Between the trimmed V and J ends, which lost 0 bases and 5 bases, there was a span of 8 bases. Germline V gene sequence: CDR1 SGHNT, CDR2 YENEEA. This CDR3 reads CASSLDSPDNEQFF. DNA for the CDR3: TGTGCCAGCAGCTTAGATTCGCCCGACAATGAGCAGTTCTTC. Combining the CDR3 with reference TRBV11-3 and TRBJ2-1 gives the whole variable domain EAGVVQSPRYKIIEKKQPVAFWCNPISGHNTLYWYLQNLGQGPELLIRYENEEAVDDSQLPKDRFSAERLKGVDSTLKIQPAELGDSAVYLCASSLDSPDNEQFFGPGTRLTVL.

In its sample, this clonotype was seen a few times. CDR3 in DNA: TGTGCCAGCAGCTTAGGGGGGGGGCCAGGTCAGCCCCAGCATTTT. Protein product: CASSLGGGPGQPQHF. The chain employs TRBV7-8 and TRBJ1-5; a possible D gene is TRBD1 (6 bases). There are 15 residues in the CDR3. Germline V lookup: CDR1 SGHVS, CDR2 FQNEAQ. V was clipped by 1 base and J by 6 bases, with 13 bases between them.

This clonotype appeared a few times. The chain uses TRBV4-2 and TRBJ2-5, with TRBD2 matching 11 bases. This CDR3 region has 16 residues. V trimming: 3 bases; J trimming: 2 bases; junction bases outside the gene matches: 5. Germline CDR1 LGHNA, CDR2 YNFKEQ. The CDR3 DNA follows: TGTGCCAGCAGCCAGATAGCTAGCGGGGGGCAAGAGACCCAGTACTTC. It codes for CASSQIASGGQETQYF.

This chain connects TRBV11-2 to TRBJ2-1; D might be TRBD1 (5 bases). The V and J ends lost 1 base and 7 bases respectively, with 14 bases between them. Looked up from germline, CDR1 is SGHAT and CDR2 is FQNNGV. The CDR3 is made up of 15 amino acids. The CDR3 nucleotides are TGTGCCAGCAGCTTAGGGGGCCTCTTGAGAAATGAGCAGTTCTTC. It yields the protein CASSLGGLLRNEQFF.

This clonotype has more than one count but fewer than ten. The rearrangement uses TRBV7-9 and TRBJ1-1, with TRBD1 identical over 8 bases. Germline assignment: CDR1 SEHNR and CDR2 FQNEAQ (reference sequence). This CDR3 comprises 15 residues. Losses at the gene ends were 5 bases for V and 1 base for J; bases not matched to a gene: 6. The CDR3 protein is CASSPFGTGNTEAFF. DNA for the CDR3: TGTGCCAGCAGCCCCTTCGGGACAGGGAACACTGAAGCTTTCTTT.

The sample holds a few counts of this clonotype. This chain links TRBV28 with TRBJ2-7, with TRBD1 matching over 8 bases. This CDR3 spans 12 amino acids. Germline values: CDR1 MDHEN, CDR2 SYDVKM. The junction had 2 bases not matched to a gene; V was cut back by 7 bases and J by 3 bases. The DNA for the CDR3 is TGTGCCAGCACAGGGGGCCTCTACGAGCAGTACTTC. This codes for CASTGGLYEQYF.

This clonotype was observed at least ten times. The rearrangement uses TRBV7-2 and TRBJ2-2; perhaps D is TRBD1 or TRBD2 (5 bases each). Germline V gives CDR1 SGHTA, CDR2 FQGNSA. This CDR3 has 16 amino acids. V lost 5 bases and J lost 0, with 13 bases in between. The CDR3 here is CASSPGTGSNTGELFF. The DNA for the CDR3 is TGTGCCAGCAGCCCGGGGACGGGTTCGAACACCGGGGAGCTGTTTTTT.

The chain recombines TRBV2 with TRBJ2-4; D might be TRBD2 (5 bases). The CDR3 contains 15 residues. The V end was cut by 6 bases, the J end by 1 base, with 13 bases between. The V gene's germline CDR1 is SNHLY and CDR2 FYNNEI. CDR3 in DNA: TGTGCCAGCAGACTTGAGGGTTCGGCCAAAAACATTCAGTACTTC. Translated: CASRLEGSAKNIQYF. The full variable domain, in which reference TRBV2 and TRBJ2-4 provide the parts outside the CDR3, is EPEVTQTPSHQVTQMGQEVILRCVPISNHLYFYWYRQILGQKVEFLVSFYNNEISEKSEIFDDQFSVERPDGSNFTLKIRSTKLEDSAMYFCASRLEGSAKNIQYFGAGTRLSVL.

This clonotype was counted many times. The chain combines TRBV11-2 with TRBJ2-1; 9 nucleotides align to TRBD2. Trimming cost V 4 bases and J 6 bases; bases outside gene matches: 7. The CDR3 runs 15 residues. CDR1 and CDR2 from the germline V gene are SGHAT and FQNNGV. CDR3 sequence reads: CASSSSSGGFNEQFF. The CDR3 coding sequence is TGTGCCAGCAGCTCCTCCAGCGGGGGGTTCAATGAGCAGTTCTTC.

The V and J genes are TRBV19 and TRBJ2-1; TRBD2 matches at 11 bases. With V trimmed by 9 bases and J by 4 bases, 5 bases remained unmatched. The CDR3 contains 14 residues. Germline assignment: CDR1 LNHDA and CDR2 SQIVND (reference sequence). The chain's CDR3 is CASSTSGDYNEQFF. In DNA form, the CDR3 reads TGTGCCAGCTCGACTAGCGGGGATTACAATGAGCAGTTCTTC.

This clonotype was recorded at least ten times. This chain links TRBV5-6 with TRBJ2-2; TRBD1 aligns across 9 bases. Trimming removed 0 bases from V and 6 bases from J; junction bases left unmatched: 3. The CDR3 spans 15 residues. Germline CDR1 is SGHDT and CDR2 is YYEEEE. CDR3 amino acids: CASSLAGQGSGELFF. Written as DNA, the CDR3 is TGTGCCAGCAGCTTGGCGGGACAGGGTTCCGGGGAGCTGTTTTTT.

V is TRBV6-1 and J is TRBJ2-5; 8 positions agree with TRBD2. Germline assignment: CDR1 MNHNS and CDR2 SASEGT. Trimming at V came to 5 bases and at J to 2 bases, leaving 10 bases not matched to a gene. This CDR3 is built from 16 residues. The CDR3: CASSTLVRGGQETQYF. Here the CDR3 DNA reads TGTGCCAGCAGTACCCTTGTCCGGGGGGGACAAGAGACCCAGTACTTC.

This clonotype was seen at least ten times. The chain combines TRBV12-3 or TRBV12-4 with TRBJ2-3; 10 bases align to TRBD2. The CDR3 has 17 amino acids. V shed 6 bases, J shed 1 base, and the junction held 10 bases outside the gene matches. The CDR3 here is CASSRTSSGGGTDTQYF. The CDR3 DNA reads TGTGCCAGCAGCCGAACCTCCAGCGGGGGGGGCACAGATACGCAGTATTTT.

This clonotype has more than one count but fewer than ten. The chain combines TRBV6-5 with TRBJ2-2; TRBD1 matches at 9 bases. CDR1 and CDR2 (germline): MNHEY, SVGAGI. The V segment lost 0 bases and the J segment 2 bases; nucleotides outside the gene matches: 4. The CDR3 is 17 residues long. CDR3 residues: CASSYSGQGLNTGELFF. CDR3 bases: TGTGCCAGCAGTTACTCGGGACAGGGACTAAACACCGGGGAGCTGTTTTTT.

For this clonotype: The junction does not match germline at one end; this may be a read error. The genes are TRBV7-7 and TRBJ2-2; D unresolved. Germline V gene lookup returns CDR1 SSHAT and CDR2 FNYEAQ (reference sequence). The CDR3 runs to 13 residues. CDR3 region: CASSPPDFGELFF. The DNA of the CDR3 is TGTGCTAGCAGCCCACCGGATTTCGGGGAGCTGTTTTTT.